This is a list of T cell receptor beta chains from one sample in a study of blood T cell repertoires in COVID-19. TCRdb's table, derived via immunoSEQ multiplex PCR, lists solely in-frame clones and lacks some. The sample yields 300,000 to 350,000 clones, around 90% seen once. Sample: peripheral blood. The receptors here all came from a woman aged 25 to 45 with COVID-19, enrolled during active disease. CDR3s include the opening cysteine and the closing phenylalanine or tryptophan. Fields, in order: clone size, J gene, D gene, V gene, CDR3 protein, CDR3 DNA. A D gene is named only where the DNA matches it firmly. Where a row states a size, it is once, few, many or the class of an expanded clone; other rows omit it.

clone size: .; J gene: TRBJ2-7; D gene: .; V gene: TRBV27; CDR3 protein: CASALSPGTYYEQYF; CDR3 DNA: TGTGCCAGCGCCCTTAGCCCCGGGACATACTACGAGCAGTACTTC
clone size: .; J gene: TRBJ2-3; D gene: TRBD2; V gene: TRBV6-2/TRBV6-3; CDR3 protein: CASSYPRLADSSTDTQYF; CDR3 DNA: TGTGCCAGCAGTTACCCGAGACTAGCGGATTCTAGCACAGATACGCAGTATTTT
clone size: once; J gene: TRBJ2-3; D gene: TRBD2; V gene: TRBV20-1; CDR3 protein: CSASTAGADTQYF; CDR3 DNA: TGCAGTGCTAGTACAGCGGGAGCAGATACGCAGTATTTT
clone size: .; J gene: TRBJ2-1; D gene: .; V gene: TRBV5-1; CDR3 protein: CASSGLQFF; CDR3 DNA: TGCGCCAGCAGCGGACTTCAGTTCTTC
clone size: .; J gene: TRBJ2-1; D gene: .; V gene: TRBV30; CDR3 protein: CAWSVYGNEQFF; CDR3 DNA: TGTGCCTGGAGTGTATACGGGAATGAGCAGTTCTTC
clone size: .; J gene: TRBJ2-3; D gene: .; V gene: TRBV18; CDR3 protein: CASSPLTSSDTQYF; CDR3 DNA: TGTGCCAGCTCACCACTCACTAGTTCAGATACGCAGTATTTT
clone size: .; J gene: TRBJ1-2; D gene: .; V gene: TRBV28; CDR3 protein: CASSLNEEHYGYTF; CDR3 DNA: TGTGCCAGCAGTTTAAATGAGGAGCACTATGGCTACACCTTC
clone size: .; J gene: TRBJ1-2; D gene: .; V gene: TRBV27; CDR3 protein: CASSSAGRVDGYTF; CDR3 DNA: TGTGCCAGCAGTTCCGCAGGGCGAGTGGATGGCTACACCTTC
clone size: .; J gene: TRBJ2-1; D gene: TRBD2; V gene: TRBV6-2/TRBV6-3; CDR3 protein: CASSPGGERFYNEQFF; CDR3 DNA: TGTGCCAGCAGCCCCGGGGGGGAAAGGTTTTACAATGAGCAGTTCTTC
clone size: .; J gene: TRBJ1-4; D gene: .; V gene: TRBV2; CDR3 protein: CAANPGQGNEKLFF; CDR3 DNA: TGTGCCGCCAACCCTGGGCAGGGGAATGAAAAACTGTTTTTT
clone size: .; J gene: TRBJ2-3; D gene: .; V gene: TRBV5-1; CDR3 protein: CASSLAVTRESDMQYF; CDR3 DNA: TGCGCCAGCAGCTTGGCCGTGACCCGGGAGTCAGATATGCAGTATTTT
clone size: .; J gene: TRBJ2-1; D gene: TRBD1; V gene: TRBV28; CDR3 protein: CASSTPTGVVEQFF; CDR3 DNA: TGTGCCAGCAGTACCCCTACAGGGGTGGTTGAGCAGTTCTTC
clone size: .; J gene: TRBJ2-7; D gene: .; V gene: TRBV27; CDR3 protein: CASSLGGGYDEQYF; CDR3 DNA: TGTGCCAGCAGTTTAGGTGGCGGATACGACGAGCAGTACTTC
clone size: .; J gene: TRBJ1-1; D gene: TRBD1; V gene: TRBV19; CDR3 protein: CASSGQGWGNTEAFF; CDR3 DNA: TGTGCCAGTAGCGGACAGGGGTGGGGGAACACTGAAGCTTTCTTT
clone size: .; J gene: TRBJ2-7; D gene: TRBD2; V gene: TRBV5-1; CDR3 protein: CASSLWTSGLGARSYEQYF; CDR3 DNA: TGCGCCAGCAGCTTGTGGACTAGCGGGCTCGGGGCACGCTCCTACGAGCAGTACTTC
clone size: .; J gene: TRBJ1-2; D gene: TRBD1; V gene: TRBV18; CDR3 protein: CASSPLRDREGGYTF; CDR3 DNA: TGTGCCAGCTCACCGCTTCGGGACAGGGAGGGTGGCTACACCTTC
clone size: .; J gene: TRBJ1-6; D gene: .; V gene: TRBV6-5; CDR3 protein: CASSQGPSPLHF; CDR3 DNA: TGTGCCAGCAGTCAGGGTCCCTCACCCCTCCACTTT
clone size: .; J gene: TRBJ2-3; D gene: .; V gene: TRBV5-6; CDR3 protein: CASSLTQAGSDTQYF; CDR3 DNA: TGTGCCAGCAGCTTAACCCAGGCGGGGTCAGATACGCAGTATTTT
clone size: .; J gene: TRBJ1-2; D gene: .; V gene: TRBV5-1; CDR3 protein: CASSLASAGAYGYTF; CDR3 DNA: TGCGCCAGCAGCTTGGCATCGGCAGGGGCCTATGGCTACACCTTC
clone size: .; J gene: TRBJ2-1; D gene: TRBD1; V gene: TRBV28; CDR3 protein: CASSLYRGGGRGGLFF; CDR3 DNA: TGTGCCAGCAGTTTATACAGGGGCGGTGGCAGGGGCGGTTTGTTCTTC
clone size: .; J gene: TRBJ1-3; D gene: TRBD1; V gene: TRBV7-2; CDR3 protein: CASSVRQGSGNTIYF; CDR3 DNA: TGTGCCAGCAGCGTACGACAGGGCTCCGGAAACACCATATATTTT
clone size: .; J gene: TRBJ2-5; D gene: TRBD2; V gene: TRBV11-2; CDR3 protein: CASSLAGGLLETQYF; CDR3 DNA: TGTGCCAGCAGCTTAGCGGGAGGGCTATTGGAGACCCAGTACTTC
clone size: .; J gene: TRBJ2-7; D gene: TRBD1; V gene: TRBV6-5; CDR3 protein: CASSPGTGASEQYF; CDR3 DNA: TGTGCCAGCAGCCCCGGGACAGGGGCCTCCGAGCAGTACTTC
clone size: .; J gene: TRBJ2-1; D gene: .; V gene: TRBV7-3; CDR3 protein: CASSSGLRSYNEQFF; CDR3 DNA: TGTGCCAGCAGCTCGGGACTGCGATCCTACAATGAGCAGTTCTTC
clone size: .; J gene: TRBJ2-5; D gene: TRBD2; V gene: TRBV6-6; CDR3 protein: CASARLAEQETQYF; CDR3 DNA: TGTGCCAGCGCGAGGCTAGCGGAACAAGAGACCCAGTACTTC
clone size: once; J gene: TRBJ2-1; D gene: TRBD2; V gene: TRBV7-3; CDR3 protein: CASSLSGSSYNEQFF; CDR3 DNA: TGTGCCAGCAGCCTTAGCGGGAGCTCCTACAATGAGCAGTTCTTC
clone size: .; J gene: TRBJ2-3; D gene: .; V gene: TRBV27; CDR3 protein: CASSSGKGTDTQYF; CDR3 DNA: TGTGCCAGCAGTTCCGGGAAGGGCACAGATACGCAGTATTTT
clone size: .; J gene: TRBJ2-6; D gene: TRBD1; V gene: TRBV7-9; CDR3 protein: CASSWTGQGLTSGANVLTF; CDR3 DNA: TGTGCCAGCAGCTGGACGGGACAGGGATTAACCTCTGGGGCCAACGTCCTGACTTTC
clone size: .; J gene: TRBJ2-4; D gene: TRBD2; V gene: TRBV2; CDR3 protein: CASSEEGLAGGPPPLAKNIQYF; CDR3 DNA: TGTGCCAGCAGTGAAGAGGGACTAGCGGGAGGGCCTCCTCCTTTAGCCAAAAACATTCAGTACTTC
clone size: .; J gene: TRBJ2-7; D gene: .; V gene: TRBV28; CDR3 protein: CASTQGSSYEQYF; CDR3 DNA: TGTGCCAGCACCCAGGGGAGCTCCTACGAGCAGTACTTC
clone size: once; J gene: TRBJ2-2; D gene: .; V gene: TRBV9; CDR3 protein: CASSTRTATGELFF; CDR3 DNA: TGTGCCAGCAGCACGAGGACAGCTACCGGGGAGCTGTTTTTT
clone size: .; J gene: TRBJ1-3; D gene: TRBD1; V gene: TRBV7-9; CDR3 protein: CASTIINRGRRGNTIYF; CDR3 DNA: TGTGCCAGCACCATTATAAACAGGGGGCGCAGGGGAAACACCATATATTTT
clone size: .; J gene: TRBJ2-1; D gene: .; V gene: TRBV6-2/TRBV6-3; CDR3 protein: CASSYEGVLNEQFF; CDR3 DNA: TGTGCCAGCAGTTACGAGGGAGTGTTAAATGAGCAGTTCTTC
clone size: few; J gene: TRBJ1-5; D gene: .; V gene: TRBV2; CDR3 protein: CASSEGPLPSQPQHF; CDR3 DNA: TGTGCCAGCAGTGAAGGGCCCCTTCCTAGTCAGCCCCAGCATTTT
clone size: .; J gene: TRBJ1-5; D gene: .; V gene: TRBV6-6; CDR3 protein: CASSRTGKGDNQPQHF; CDR3 DNA: TGTGCCAGCAGTCGTACAGGGAAAGGGGACAATCAGCCCCAGCATTTT
clone size: .; J gene: TRBJ2-1; D gene: TRBD1; V gene: TRBV11-2; CDR3 protein: CASSLEKSTGGSYNEQFF; CDR3 DNA: TGTGCCAGCAGCTTAGAGAAGTCGACAGGGGGCTCCTACAATGAGCAGTTCTTC
clone size: .; J gene: TRBJ2-3; D gene: .; V gene: TRBV7-2; CDR3 protein: CASSFGGGNPDTQYF; CDR3 DNA: TGTGCCAGCAGCTTTGGGGGAGGCAACCCAGATACGCAGTATTTT
clone size: .; J gene: TRBJ1-4; D gene: TRBD1; V gene: TRBV2; CDR3 protein: CASSGTGSTEKLFF; CDR3 DNA: TGTGCCAGCAGTGGGACAGGATCAACCGAAAAACTGTTTTTT
clone size: .; J gene: TRBJ2-5; D gene: .; V gene: TRBV21-1; CDR3 protein: CASSKCPGLAGETQYF; CDR3 DNA: TGTGCCAGCAGCAAATGCCCGGGACTAGCGGGAGAGACCCAGTACTTC